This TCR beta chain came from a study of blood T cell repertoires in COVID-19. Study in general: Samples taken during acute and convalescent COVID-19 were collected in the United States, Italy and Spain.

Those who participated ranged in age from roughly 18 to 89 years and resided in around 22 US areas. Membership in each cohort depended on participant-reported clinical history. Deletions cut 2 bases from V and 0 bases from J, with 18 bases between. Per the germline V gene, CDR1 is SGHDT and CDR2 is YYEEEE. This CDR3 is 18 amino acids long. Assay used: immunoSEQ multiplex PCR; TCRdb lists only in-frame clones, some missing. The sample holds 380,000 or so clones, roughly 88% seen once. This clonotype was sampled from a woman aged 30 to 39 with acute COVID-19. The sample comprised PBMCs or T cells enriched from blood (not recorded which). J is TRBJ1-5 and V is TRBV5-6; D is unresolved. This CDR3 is CASSFGYSRTLSNQPQHF. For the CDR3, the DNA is TGTGCCAGCAGCTTCGGGTACAGTCGGACTCTTAGCAATCAGCCCCAGCATTTT.